Following are 6 T cell receptor beta chains from one sample sequenced in a study of T cell changes during pregnancy in multiple sclerosis. Assay: immunoSEQ multiplex PCR; the TCRdb copy retains only in-frame clones and omits some. This table has approximately 46,000 clones, almost 90% appearing once. Here the sequenced sample was peripheral blood, taken after pregnancy. The receptor source for this set is a female donor in good health, enrolled as a control in a pregnancy study.

This rearrangement joins TRBV19 to TRBJ1-5, with D maybe TRBD1 (6 bases). Germline V lookup: CDR1 LNHDA, CDR2 SQIVND (reference sequence). The V gene lost 8 bases and the J gene lost 5 bases, with 16 bases spanning the gap. The CDR3 consists of 14 residues. The CDR3 DNA sequence: TGTGCCAGTGCAGACAGGTATCCCTATCAGCCCCAGCATTTT. It yields the protein CASADRYPYQPQHF.

The V call is TRBV18, the J call TRBJ1-5; the match to TRBD1 covers 9 bases. There are 16 residues in the CDR3. Trimming removed 1 base from V and 0 bases from J; junction bases left unmatched: 1. Germline assignment: CDR1 KGHSH and CDR2 LQKENI. The CDR3 protein is CASSPRTGVSNQPQHF. The DNA of the CDR3 is TGTGCCAGCTCACCACGGACAGGGGTTAGCAATCAGCCCCAGCATTTT. Looking up the rest from reference TRBV18 and TRBJ1-5 gives the full variable domain: NAGVMQNPRHLVRRRGQEARLRCSPMKGHSHVYWYRQLPEEGLKFMVYLQKENIIDESGMPKERFSAEFPKEGPSILRIQQVVRGDSAAYFCASSPRTGVSNQPQHFGDGTRLSIL.

This clone was counted a single time. The gene calls are TRBV7-9 and TRBJ1-1; perhaps TRBD1 as D (5 bases). The CDR3 runs to 16 residues. Germline CDR1 SEHNR, CDR2 FQNEAQ (reference sequence). V dropped 1 base and J dropped 1 base, with 13 bases sitting between them. The CDR3 sequence: CASSLGQGWGNTEAFF. The CDR3 DNA reads as TGTGCCAGCAGCTTAGGCCAGGGTTGGGGGAACACTGAAGCTTTCTTT.

This clone was seen a few times. The rearrangement joins TRBV6-6 to TRBJ1-1; TRBD1 is a possible D gene (6 bases). The CDR3 is made up of 15 amino acids. V was shortened by 4 bases and J by 0 bases, with 12 bases between the two germline ends. Germline lookup yields CDR1 MNHNY and CDR2 SVGAGI (reference sequence). CDR3 sequence reads: CASSSRQAMNTEAFF. The CDR3 nucleotides read TGTGCCAGCAGTTCCAGACAGGCCATGAACACTGAAGCTTTCTTT.

The chain employs TRBV20-1 and TRBJ1-4, with D uncertain. Germline loops: CDR1 DFQATT, CDR2 SNEGSKA (reference sequence). V was shortened by 5 bases and J by 7 bases, with 8 bases between the two germline ends. This CDR3 has 11 amino acids. The CDR3 sequence is CSADQAEKLFF. The DNA of the CDR3 is TGCAGTGCTGATCAGGCTGAAAAACTGTTTTTT.

This clone was counted between two and nine times. The V and J genes are TRBV6-4 and TRBJ2-2; 11 bases match TRBD2. CDR3 length: 14 residues. After removal of 4 bases from V and 6 bases from J, the junction contained 1 base not matched to a gene. Germline CDR1 MRHNA, CDR2 SNTAGT. The CDR3 spells CASSASGGSGELFF. DNA for the CDR3: TGTGCCAGCAGTGCTAGCGGGGGGTCCGGGGAGCTGTTTTTT.